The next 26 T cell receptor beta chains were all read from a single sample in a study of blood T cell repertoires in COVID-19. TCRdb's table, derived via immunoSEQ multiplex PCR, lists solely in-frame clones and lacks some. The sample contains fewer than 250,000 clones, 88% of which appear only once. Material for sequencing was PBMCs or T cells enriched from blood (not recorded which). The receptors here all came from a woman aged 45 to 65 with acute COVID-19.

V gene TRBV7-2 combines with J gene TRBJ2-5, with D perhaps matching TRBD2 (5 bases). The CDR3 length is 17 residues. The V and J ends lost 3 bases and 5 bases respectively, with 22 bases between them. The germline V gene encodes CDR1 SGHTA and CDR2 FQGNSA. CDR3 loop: CASSFQPQTRVGETQYF. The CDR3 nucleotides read TGTGCCAGCAGCTTCCAACCACAAACTAGGGTGGGTGAGACCCAGTACTTC.

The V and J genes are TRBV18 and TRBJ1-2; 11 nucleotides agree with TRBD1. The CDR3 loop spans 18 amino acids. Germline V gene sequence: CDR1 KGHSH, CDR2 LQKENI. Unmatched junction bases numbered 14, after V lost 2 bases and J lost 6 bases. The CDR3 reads CASSPNSSPKGQGDGYTF. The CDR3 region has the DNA TGTGCCAGCTCACCAAACTCTAGCCCTAAGGGACAGGGGGATGGCTACACCTTC.

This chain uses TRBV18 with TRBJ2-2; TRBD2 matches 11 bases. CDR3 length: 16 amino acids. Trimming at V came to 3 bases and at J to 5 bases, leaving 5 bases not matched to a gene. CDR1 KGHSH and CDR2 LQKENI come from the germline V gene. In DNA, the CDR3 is TGTGCCAGCTCACCGCCGGGACTAGCGGCAACCGGGGAGCTGTTTTTT. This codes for CASSPPGLAATGELFF.

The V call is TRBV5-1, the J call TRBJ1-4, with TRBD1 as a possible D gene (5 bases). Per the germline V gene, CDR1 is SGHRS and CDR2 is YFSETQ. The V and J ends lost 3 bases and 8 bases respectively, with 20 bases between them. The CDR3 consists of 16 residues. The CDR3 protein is CASSSLGEGEGEKLFF. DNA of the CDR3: TGCGCCAGCAGCTCCCTAGGGGAAGGGGAGGGCGAAAAACTGTTTTTT.

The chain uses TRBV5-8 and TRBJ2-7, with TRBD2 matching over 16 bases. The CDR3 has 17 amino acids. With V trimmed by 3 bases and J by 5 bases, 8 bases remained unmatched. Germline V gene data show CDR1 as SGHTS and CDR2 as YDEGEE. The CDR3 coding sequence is TGTGCCAGCAGCTCGGGACTAGCGGGAGGGAGTTTCGACGAGCAGTACTTC. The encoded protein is CASSSGLAGGSFDEQYF.

CDR3 coding DNA: TGCGCCAGCAGTCCGGGACAGCTACAAGAGACCCAGTACTTC. Its protein is CASSPGQLQETQYF. The chain links TRBV10-2 to TRBJ2-5, with TRBD1 matching 7 bases. V was pared by 5 bases and J by 2 bases, with 5 bases of the junction left unmatched. Germline V gene sequence: CDR1 WSHSY, CDR2 SAAADI. CDR3 size: 14 residues.

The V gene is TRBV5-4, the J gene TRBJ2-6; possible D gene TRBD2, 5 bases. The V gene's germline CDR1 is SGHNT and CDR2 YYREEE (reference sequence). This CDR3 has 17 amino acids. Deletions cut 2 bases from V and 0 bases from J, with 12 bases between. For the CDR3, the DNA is TGTGCCAGCAGCTTCGGGGAATGGGTCTCTGGGGCCAACGTCCTGACTTTC. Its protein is CASSFGEWVSGANVLTF.

CDR3 sequence reads: CASLGDRSGAFF. The CDR3 DNA reads as TGTGCCAGCTTAGGAGACAGGTCGGGAGCTTTCTTT. The rearrangement links TRBV7-2 to TRBJ1-1, with a tentative D call TRBD1 (6 bases). CDR1 is SGHTA, CDR2 FQGNSA, per germline. V lost 8 bases, J lost 10 bases, and 17 bases lay in between. The CDR3 runs 12 residues.

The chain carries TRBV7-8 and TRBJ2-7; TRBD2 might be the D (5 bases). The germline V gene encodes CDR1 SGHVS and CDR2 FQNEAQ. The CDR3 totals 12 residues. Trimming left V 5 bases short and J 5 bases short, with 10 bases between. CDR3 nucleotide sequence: TGTGCCAGCAGCCGGACTGGTAACGAGCAGTACTTC. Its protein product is CASSRTGNEQYF. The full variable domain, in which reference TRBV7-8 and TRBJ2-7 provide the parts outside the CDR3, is GAGVSQSPRYKVAKRGQDVALRCDPISGHVSLFWYQQALGQGPEFLTYFQNEAQLDKSGLPSDRFFAERPEGSVSTLKIQRTQQEDSAVYLCASSRTGNEQYFGPGTRLTVT.

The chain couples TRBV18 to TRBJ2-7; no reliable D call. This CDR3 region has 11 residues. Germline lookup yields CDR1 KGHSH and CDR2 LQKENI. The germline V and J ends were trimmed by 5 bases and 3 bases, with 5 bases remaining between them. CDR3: CASSSFYEQYF. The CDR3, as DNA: TGTGCCAGCTCATCTTTCTACGAGCAGTACTTC.

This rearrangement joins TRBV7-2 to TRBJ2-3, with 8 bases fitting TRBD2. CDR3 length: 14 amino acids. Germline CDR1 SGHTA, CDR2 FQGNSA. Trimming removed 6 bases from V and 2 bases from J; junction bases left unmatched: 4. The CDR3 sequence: CASSPLAVTDTQYF. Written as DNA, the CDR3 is TGTGCCAGCAGTCCACTAGCGGTCACAGATACGCAGTATTTT.

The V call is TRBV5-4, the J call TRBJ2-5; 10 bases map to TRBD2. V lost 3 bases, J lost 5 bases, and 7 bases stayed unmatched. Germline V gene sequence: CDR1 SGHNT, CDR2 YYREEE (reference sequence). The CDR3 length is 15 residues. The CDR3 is CASSSSGRAGETQYF. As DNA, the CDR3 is TGTGCCAGCAGCTCAAGCGGGAGGGCGGGGGAGACCCAGTACTTC.

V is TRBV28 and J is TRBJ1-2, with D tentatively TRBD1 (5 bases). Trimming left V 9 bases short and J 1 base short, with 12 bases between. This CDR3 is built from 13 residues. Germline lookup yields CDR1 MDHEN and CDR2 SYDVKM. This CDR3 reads CASGGGRNYGYTF. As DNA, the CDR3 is TGTGCCAGTGGCGGGGGACGTAACTATGGCTACACCTTC.

The CDR3 coding sequence is TGTGCCAGCAGTTTACAGGGGGCGAGCACTGAAGCTTTCTTT. Protein product: CASSLQGASTEAFF. The chain joins TRBV6-5 to TRBJ1-1; 9 bases are shared with TRBD1. The CDR3 is made up of 14 amino acids. Germline CDR1 and CDR2: MNHEY and SVGAGI. Unmatched junction bases numbered 4, after V lost 4 bases and J lost 4 bases.

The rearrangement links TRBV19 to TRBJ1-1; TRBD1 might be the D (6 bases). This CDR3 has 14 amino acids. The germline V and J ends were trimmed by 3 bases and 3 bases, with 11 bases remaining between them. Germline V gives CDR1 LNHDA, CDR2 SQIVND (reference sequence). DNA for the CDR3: TGTGCCAGTAGTATTGGGGGGGGGCACACTGAAGCTTTCTTT. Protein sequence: CASSIGGGHTEAFF.

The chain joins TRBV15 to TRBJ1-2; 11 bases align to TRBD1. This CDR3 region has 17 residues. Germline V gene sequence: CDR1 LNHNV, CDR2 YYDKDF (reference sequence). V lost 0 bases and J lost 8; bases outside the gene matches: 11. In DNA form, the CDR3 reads TGTGCCACCAGCAGAGATGCTGGGACAGGGGGTCTAAAGGGCTACACCTTC. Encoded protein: CATSRDAGTGGLKGYTF.

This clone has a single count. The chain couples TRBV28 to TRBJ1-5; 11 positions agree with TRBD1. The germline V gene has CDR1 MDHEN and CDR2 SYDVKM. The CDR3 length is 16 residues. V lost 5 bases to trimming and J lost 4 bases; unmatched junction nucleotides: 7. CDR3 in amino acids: CASSPRGQGANQPQHF. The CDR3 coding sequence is TGTGCCAGCAGTCCTCGTGGACAGGGGGCTAATCAGCCCCAGCATTTT.

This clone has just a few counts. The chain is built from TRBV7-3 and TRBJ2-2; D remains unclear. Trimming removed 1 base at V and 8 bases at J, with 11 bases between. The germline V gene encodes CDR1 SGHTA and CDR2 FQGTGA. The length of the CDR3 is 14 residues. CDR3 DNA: TGTGCCAGCAGCTTAAAGGTGGTGAGGGGGGAGCTGTTTTTT. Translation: CASSLKVVRGELFF.

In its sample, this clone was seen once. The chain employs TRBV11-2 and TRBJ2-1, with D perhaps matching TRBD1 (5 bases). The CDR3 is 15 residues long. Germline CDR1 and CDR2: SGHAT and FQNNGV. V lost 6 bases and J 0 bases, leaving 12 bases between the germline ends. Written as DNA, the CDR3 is TGTGCCAGCAGGGGGCCGCGCGACTCCTACAATGAGCAGTTCTTC. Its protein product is CASRGPRDSYNEQFF. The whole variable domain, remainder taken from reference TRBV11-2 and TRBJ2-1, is EAGVAQSPRYKIIEKRQSVAFWCNPISGHATLYWYQQILGQGPKLLIQFQNNGVVDDSQLPKDRFSAERLKGVDSTLKIQPAKLEDSAVYLCASRGPRDSYNEQFFGPGTRLTVL.

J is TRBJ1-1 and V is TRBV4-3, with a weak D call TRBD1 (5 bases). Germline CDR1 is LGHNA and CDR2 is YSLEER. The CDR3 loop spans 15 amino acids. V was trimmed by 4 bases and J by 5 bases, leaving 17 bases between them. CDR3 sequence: CASSLRDFRGTEAFF. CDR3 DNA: TGCGCCAGCAGCCTCCGGGACTTTCGGGGAACTGAAGCTTTCTTT.

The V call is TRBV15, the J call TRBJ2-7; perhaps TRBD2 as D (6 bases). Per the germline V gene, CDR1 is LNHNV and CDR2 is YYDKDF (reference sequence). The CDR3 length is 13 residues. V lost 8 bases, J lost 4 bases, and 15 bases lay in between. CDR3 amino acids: CATRRAPAYEQYF. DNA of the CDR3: TGTGCCACCCGGAGGGCTCCGGCGTACGAGCAGTACTTC.

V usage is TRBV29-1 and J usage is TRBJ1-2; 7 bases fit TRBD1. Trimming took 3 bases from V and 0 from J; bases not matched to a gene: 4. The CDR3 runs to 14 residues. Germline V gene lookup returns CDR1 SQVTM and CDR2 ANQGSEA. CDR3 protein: CSVDGQETNYGYTF. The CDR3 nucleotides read TGCAGCGTTGACGGACAGGAGACTAACTATGGCTACACCTTC.

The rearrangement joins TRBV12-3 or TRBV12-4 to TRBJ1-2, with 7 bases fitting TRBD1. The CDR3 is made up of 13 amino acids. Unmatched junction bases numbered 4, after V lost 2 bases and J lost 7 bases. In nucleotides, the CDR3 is TGTGCCAGCAGTTTAAGACAGGGCGGTGGCTACACCTTC. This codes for CASSLRQGGGYTF.

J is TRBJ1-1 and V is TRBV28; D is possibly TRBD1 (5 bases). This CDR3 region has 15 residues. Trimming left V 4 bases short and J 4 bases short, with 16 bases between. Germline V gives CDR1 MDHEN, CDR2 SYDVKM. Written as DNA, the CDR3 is TGTGCCAGCAGTTCCCGGGTTTGGGGCATCACTGAAGCTTTCTTT. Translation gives CASSSRVWGITEAFF.

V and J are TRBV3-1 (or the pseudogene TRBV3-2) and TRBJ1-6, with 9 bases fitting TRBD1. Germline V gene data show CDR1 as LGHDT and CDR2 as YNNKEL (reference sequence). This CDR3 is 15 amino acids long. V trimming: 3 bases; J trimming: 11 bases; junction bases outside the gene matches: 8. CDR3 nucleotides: TGTGCCAGCAGCCAGCAACAGGGGGCTGGGCCACCCCTCCACTTT. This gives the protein CASSQQQGAGPPLHF.

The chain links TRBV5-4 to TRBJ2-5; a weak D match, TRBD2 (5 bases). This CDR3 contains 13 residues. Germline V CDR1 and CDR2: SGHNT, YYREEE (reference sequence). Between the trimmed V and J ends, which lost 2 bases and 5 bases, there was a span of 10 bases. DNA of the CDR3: TGTGCCAGCAGCTTAGGACTGGGGGAGACCCAGTACTTC. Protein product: CASSLGLGETQYF.